Here is one TCR beta chain with its context. This sample is part of a study of shared clonotypes between healthy human individuals. Adults of Caucasian background living in Nashville, Tennessee made up all donors. The data were produced by immunoSEQ multiplex PCR, yet TCRdb's version contains in-frame clones alone and is incomplete. Of roughly 380,000 clones detected, roughly 96% appear once; the ten largest clones hold about 0.32%. The receptor was isolated from a man aged 25 to 40 in good health. The sample was memory CD8+ T cells sorted from blood. Stated subset: CD45RO+ cells pooled with CCR7-negative TemRA cells.

This CDR3 reads CASSEGSFTDTQYF. CDR3 sequence (DNA): TGTGCCAGCAGTGAAGGTAGCTTCACAGATACGCAGTATTTT. This chain joins TRBV6-1 and TRBJ2-3; D remains unclear. V lost 1 base to trimming and J lost 2 bases, with 7 bases between them. CDR3 length equals 14 residues. Germline loops: CDR1 MNHNS, CDR2 SASEGT.